What follows are 20 T cell receptor beta chains derived from one specimen sequenced in a study of cytomegalovirus exposure and HLA in healthy donors. PCR amplification relied on 60 Vbeta primers (plus 13 Jbeta primers). Here immunoSEQ multiplex PCR was the method, and the copy in TCRdb shows in-frame clones only, minus some. The sample contains 160,000 or so clones, less than 85% of which appear only once. Source material: PBMCs. These TCRs come from a man aged 35-49 years in good health and CMV-seronegative.

The V call is TRBV7-2, the J call TRBJ1-5; D is perhaps TRBD1 (5 bases). This CDR3 spans 14 amino acids. V dropped 0 bases and J dropped 11 bases, with 14 bases sitting between them. Per the germline V gene, CDR1 is SGHTA and CDR2 is FQGNSA. CDR3 nucleotide sequence: TGTGCCAGCAGCTTAGCCTACCCAGGGTCAGCCCAGCATTTT. Encoded protein: CASSLAYPGSAQHF.

The chain has TRBV5-1 and TRBJ2-3, with a tentative D call TRBD1 (5 bases). The CDR3 length is 14 residues. V dropped 1 base and J dropped 2 bases, with 8 bases sitting between them. Germline V gene sequence: CDR1 SGHRS, CDR2 YFSETQ. In DNA form, the CDR3 reads TGCGCCAGCAGCTTGCAGGGTTACACAGATACGCAGTATTTT. This translates into CASSLQGYTDTQYF.

The V call is TRBV19, the J call TRBJ1-5; 9 nucleotides agree with TRBD1. This CDR3 has 15 amino acids. Germline V gene data show CDR1 as LNHDA and CDR2 as SQIVND (reference sequence). With 7 bases clipped from V and 2 bases from J, the junction kept 6 bases outside the gene matches. The CDR3 protein is CASTFRQGGNQPQHF. In DNA form, the CDR3 reads TGTGCCAGTACTTTTCGACAGGGGGGCAATCAGCCCCAGCATTTT.

J is TRBJ2-7 and V is TRBV4-3; the match to TRBD1 covers 7 bases. CDR1 is LGHNA and CDR2 is YSLEER in the germline V gene. J gave up 0 bases and V 4 bases, and 6 bases lay outside the gene matches. This CDR3 has 15 amino acids. The CDR3 region has the DNA TGCGCCAGCAGCCCAGACAGGGCCTTCTCCTACGAGCAGTACTTC. Encoded protein: CASSPDRAFSYEQYF.

The V gene is TRBV6-6, the J gene TRBJ1-2; 9 bases match TRBD1. In germline, CDR1 is MNHNY, CDR2 SVGAGI (reference sequence). The V gene end was trimmed by 0 bases and the J gene end by 4 bases; junction bases not matched to a gene: 3. This CDR3 comprises 15 residues. The chain's CDR3 is CASSYSTGGGYGYTF. Written as DNA, the CDR3 is TGTGCCAGCAGTTACTCGACAGGGGGTGGCTATGGCTACACCTTC.

The CDR3 DNA reads TGTGCCAGCAGCTTGGCAGGACTAGCGGTTTCAGATACGCAGTATTTT. Residues: CASSLAGLAVSDTQYF. V and J are TRBV5-6 and TRBJ2-3; 10 bases are a match to TRBD2. Germline CDR1 reads SGHDT; CDR2 reads YYEEEE. V lost 0 bases to trimming and J lost 4 bases; unmatched junction nucleotides: 5. There are 16 residues in the CDR3.

The V and J genes are TRBV10-2 and TRBJ2-3, with D tentatively TRBD2 (6 bases). The CDR3 runs to 15 residues. V lost 5 bases to trimming and J lost 0 bases, with 12 bases between them. CDR1 is WSHSY and CDR2 is SAAADI in the germline V gene. The DNA for the CDR3 is TGCGCCAGCAGTCCCCAACGGGGGAGCACAGATACGCAGTATTTT. Its protein product is CASSPQRGSTDTQYF.

The V and J genes are TRBV5-1 and TRBJ2-7, with 7 bases matching TRBD1. The CDR3 totals 15 residues. The V gene end was trimmed by 1 base and the J gene end by 0 bases; junction bases not matched to a gene: 4. CDR1 SGHRS and CDR2 YFSETQ come from the germline V gene. The CDR3 spells CASSLIQGTSYEQYF. The CDR3 DNA reads TGCGCCAGCAGCTTGATACAGGGGACCTCCTACGAGCAGTACTTC.

This clone was found a few times. The chain uses TRBV6-1 and TRBJ1-1, with D unresolved. From germline, CDR1 is MNHNS and CDR2 SASEGT. With 8 bases removed from V and 1 base from J, the gap between germline ends came to 11 bases. This CDR3 has 13 residues. The DNA for the CDR3 is TGTGCCAGCGGGCTAATGGAGAACACTGAAGCTTTCTTT. This codes for CASGLMENTEAFF.

This rearrangement joins TRBV7-9 to TRBJ1-1; TRBD1 aligns across 9 bases. The ends lost 3 bases at V and 7 bases at J; junction bases unmatched: 6. Germline values: CDR1 SEHNR, CDR2 FQNEAQ (reference sequence). The CDR3 spans 14 residues. CDR3 residues: CASSFGGQGLEAFF. The CDR3 DNA follows: TGTGCCAGCAGCTTTGGGGGACAGGGTCTTGAAGCTTTCTTT.

This clone was picked up one time. V usage is TRBV9 and J usage is TRBJ2-2, with 13 bases aligning to TRBD2. V lost 4 bases, J lost 7 bases, and 7 bases stayed unmatched. Germline V lookup: CDR1 SGDLS, CDR2 YYNGEE. CDR3 length: 16 residues. CDR3 DNA sequence: TGTGCCAGCAGCATACGAACTAGCGGGAGGGACGGGGAGCTGTTTTTT. Encoded protein: CASSIRTSGRDGELFF.

The V gene is TRBV5-4, the J gene TRBJ2-5; TRBD2 aligns across 7 bases. TRBJ2-7 explains the end of the DNA better; the J call may be wrong. This CDR3 has 14 residues. Germline V CDR1 and CDR2: SGHNT, YYREEE (reference sequence). In DNA, the CDR3 is TGTGCCAGCAGCCTTAGCGGGTCGTCCTACGAGCAGTACTTC. Encoded protein: CASSLSGSSYEQYF.

This rearrangement joins TRBV18 to TRBJ2-3; 8 bases align to TRBD2. V gave up 2 bases and J gave up 2 bases; unmatched junction bases: 6. Germline-derived CDR1 and CDR2 are KGHSH and LQKENI. The CDR3 runs 16 residues. The CDR3 loop is CASSPLTGGTTDTQYF. Here the CDR3 DNA reads TGTGCCAGCTCACCATTAACGGGAGGGACCACAGATACGCAGTATTTT.

The chain employs TRBV5-4 and TRBJ2-7; 8 bases are a match to TRBD1. J lost 7 bases, V lost 3 bases, and 9 bases had no gene match. Germline CDR1 and CDR2: SGHNT and YYREEE (reference sequence). The CDR3 is 14 residues long. DNA for the CDR3: TGTGCCAGCAGCTACGGACAGGGATCGGAAGAGCAGTACTTC. Its translation: CASSYGQGSEEQYF.

V is TRBV18 and J is TRBJ2-1; D remains unclear. The V and J ends lost 0 bases and 8 bases respectively, with 8 bases between them. The length of the CDR3 is 13 residues. The germline V gene encodes CDR1 KGHSH and CDR2 LQKENI. The CDR3 DNA follows: TGTGCCAGCTCACCACCCGGCGGCCATGAGCAGTTCTTC. It codes for CASSPPGGHEQFF.

The rearrangement links TRBV5-1 to TRBJ2-1; 8 bases fit TRBD2. CDR3 size: 15 residues. Germline CDR1 is SGHRS and CDR2 is YFSETQ. V lost 2 bases, J lost 9 bases, and 10 bases stayed unmatched. CDR3 protein: CASSFKTGGPSEQFF. DNA of the CDR3: TGCGCCAGCAGCTTTAAAACGGGAGGGCCATCTGAGCAGTTCTTC.

This sequence joins TRBV6-5 and TRBJ2-1, with D unresolved. Germline V CDR1 and CDR2: MNHEY, SVGAGI. V gave up 5 bases and J gave up 5 bases, with 13 bases separating them. This CDR3 is 14 amino acids long. The chain's CDR3 is CASSKNRNHNEQFF. The CDR3 bases are TGTGCCAGCAGTAAGAACAGAAATCACAATGAGCAGTTCTTC.

V and J are TRBV29-1 and TRBJ1-3; TRBD2 agrees at 9 bases. The J call may be mistaken, given a closer DNA end match to TRBJ2-2. CDR1 is SQVTM and CDR2 is ANQGSEA in the germline V gene. The CDR3 runs to 14 residues. The DNA for the CDR3 is TGCAGCGTTGCGGCTAGCGGGACCACCGGGGAGCTGTTTTTT. It is translated as CSVAASGTTGELFF.

This clone has only one observation. The V call is TRBV18, the J call TRBJ1-3; weak D call: TRBD1 (5 bases). V was cut by 6 bases and J by 2 bases, with 14 bases left in between. The CDR3 has 15 residues. Germline-derived CDR1 and CDR2 are KGHSH and LQKENI. CDR3 bases: TGTGCCAGCTCTCCGGACATCATCCCTGGAAACACCATATATTTT. Encoded protein: CASSPDIIPGNTIYF.

This clone came up a few times. In DNA, the CDR3 is TGTGCCAGCAGTTTATTGGGGCAGGGGGACACCGGGGAGCTGTTTTTT. This encodes CASSLLGQGDTGELFF. The chain employs TRBV27 and TRBJ2-2; TRBD1 agrees at 7 bases. V gave up 1 base and J gave up 3 bases; unmatched junction bases: 5. The CDR3 is 16 residues long. Per the germline V gene, CDR1 is MNHEY and CDR2 is SMNVEV (reference sequence).